The entry below gives a single T cell receptor beta chain sequence along with its context. This record comes from a study of T-cell reconstitution after alpha-beta-depleted transplantation in children. This CDR3 region has 14 residues. V lost 4 bases and J 3 bases, leaving 13 bases between the germline ends. Germline CDR1 GTSNPN, CDR2 SVGIG (reference sequence). Preparation of the TCRbeta library used unique molecular identifiers. TCRdb passed the PCR reads through MiXCR, listing each CDR3 protein once. The repertoire holds 450,000 to 500,000 distinct CDR3 sequences, with under 15% as singletons. The sequences come from PBMCs from the stem cell graft donor, collected from the stem cell graft. The clonotype was recovered from a human donor who donated a stem cell graft to a child with combined immunodeficiency. The chain couples TRBV30 to TRBJ2-1; D possibly corresponds to TRBD1 (6 bases). In DNA form, the CDR3 reads TGTGCCTGGATGAGGGAGACAGGCTACAATGAGCAGTTCTTC. Protein product: CAWMRETGYNEQFF.